Presented here are 18 T cell receptor beta chains from one specimen sequenced in a study of tumor-infiltrating lymphocytes in oesophageal squamous cell carcinoma. Each CDR3 protein gets one entry after TCRdb re-called the PCR reads with MiXCR. Of more than 15,000 distinct CDR3 sequences in the sample, 50% were seen once. The sequenced material came from esophageal tumor tissue. The receptors were gathered from a male donor with esophageal squamous cell carcinoma.

The table lists this clonotype with many counts. V usage is TRBV6-1 and J usage is TRBJ2-7, with 11 bases aligning to TRBD2. Germline V gene lookup returns CDR1 MNHNS and CDR2 SASEGT. The junction had 10 bases not matched to a gene; V was cut back by 5 bases and J by 7 bases. This CDR3 region has 15 residues. The CDR3 loop is CASSWLAGGGDEQYF. The CDR3 coding sequence is TGTGCCAGCAGTTGGCTAGCGGGAGGCGGTGATGAGCAGTACTTC.

The V call is TRBV7-3, the J call TRBJ2-5; 10 bases match TRBD2. The CDR3 contains 19 residues. Germline V gives CDR1 SGHTA, CDR2 FQGTGA. The V segment lost 5 bases and the J segment 11 bases; nucleotides outside the gene matches: 26. Here the CDR3 DNA reads TGTGCCAGCAGCACCAGGACTAGCGGCCTACGAGGACCATACTATGAGCAGTACTTC. Protein product: CASSTRTSGLRGPYYEQYF.

This clonotype was picked up one time. One end of the junction is discordant with germline, which a read error may explain. The chain combines TRBV12-3 or TRBV12-4 with TRBJ2-5; either TRBD1 or TRBD2 may fit D (5 bases each). This CDR3 has 13 amino acids. The CDR3 DNA sequence: TGTGCCAGCAGGTTGCAGGGAGATTCACCCCTCCACTTC. Translation gives CASRLQGDSPLHF.

The chain is built from TRBV7-2 and TRBJ2-5; D not certain. The ends were cut back, 5 bases at V and 11 bases at J, with 21 bases in the middle. Per germline, CDR1 SGHTA and CDR2 FQGNSA. The CDR3 totals 14 residues. The CDR3 loop reads CASSPTRVANEQYF. CDR3 in DNA: TGTGCCAGCAGCCCTACAAGGGTTGCAAATGAGCAGTACTTC.

About this clonotype: The missing conserved phenylalanine or tryptophan at the end of this CDR3 makes a read error likely. It is unclear where the CDR3 begins or ends on the DNA, so no DNA is shown, and the CDR3 is as TCRdb lists it. The gene calls are TRBV7-6 and TRBJ2-3; the DNA was not compared with TRBD1, the D call given in the table. Germline CDR1 reads SGHVS; CDR2 reads FNYEAQ. Termini included, the CDR3 measures 18 amino acids. The CDR3 loop reads CASSLVYSGGSNEQYFGP.

This sequence joins TRBV28 and TRBJ1-6, with no clear D. Near its end, the DNA agrees better with TRBJ2-7, so the J call may be wrong. The CDR3 consists of 13 residues. Per germline, CDR1 MDHEN and CDR2 SYDVKM. CDR3 nucleotide sequence: TGTGCCAGCACCTACTCGGGTTACTACGAGCAGTACTTC. Translation gives CASTYSGYYEQYF.

The chain recombines TRBV27 with TRBJ1-2, with D possibly being TRBD1 (5 bases). Trimming shortened V by 8 bases and J by 4 bases, and 8 bases separated the two germline ends. This CDR3 region has 11 residues. Germline V gene sequence: CDR1 MNHEY, CDR2 SMNVEV (reference sequence). The CDR3 region is CASADSYGYTF. As DNA, the CDR3 is TGTGCCAGCGCCGACAGCTATGGCTACACCTTC.

Comments on this clonotype: The CDR3 carries no conserved terminal phenylalanine or tryptophan, so it likely arises from a read error. Because the CDR3's place on the DNA is in doubt, the DNA is left out and the CDR3 is given as listed by TCRdb. The chain carries TRBV27 and TRBJ2-3; the table calls TRBD2, which could not be checked here. Germline lookup yields CDR1 MNHEY and CDR2 SMNVEV (reference sequence). Ends included, the CDR3 has 18 residues. This CDR3 reads CASSFLGTGPGETQYFGP.

In regard to this clonotype: A much larger clone is a single base away; this may be a read error. This chain links TRBV6-1 with TRBJ2-5; possibly TRBD2 for D (5 bases). CDR3 size: 13 residues. The V end lost 3 bases, the J end lost 11 bases, and 16 bases lay between the germline ends. Germline-derived CDR1 and CDR2 are MNHNS and SASEGT. CDR3 DNA: TGTGCCAGCAGTGATCCGGGGATAAACGGGCAGTACTTC. Protein sequence: CASSDPGINGQYF.

The chain recombines TRBV24-1 with TRBJ2-2, with D possibly called TRBD1 or TRBD2 (6 bases each). The CDR3 runs 15 residues. The germline V gene has CDR1 KGHDR and CDR2 SFDVKD. V was pared by 3 bases and J by 4 bases, with 11 bases between. The CDR3 spells CATSDGGLGTGELFF. Here the CDR3 DNA reads TGTGCCACCAGTGATGGGGGGCTCGGCACCGGGGAGCTGTTTTTT.

The CDR3 loop reads CASSESRDTQYF. CDR3 bases: TGCGCCAGCAGTGAGAGTAGGGATACGCAGTATTTT. The rearrangement links TRBV10-1 to TRBJ2-3; D gene uncertain. The CDR3 has 12 amino acids. Between the trimmed V and J ends, which lost 2 bases and 6 bases, there was a span of 6 bases. The germline V gene has CDR1 WNHNN and CDR2 SYGVQD (reference sequence).

This clonotype was picked up many times. V and J are TRBV28 and TRBJ1-1; D perhaps matches TRBD1 (6 bases). Trimming left V 5 bases short and J 5 bases short, with 21 bases between. This CDR3 is built from 16 residues. CDR1 MDHEN and CDR2 SYDVKM come from the germline V gene. The chain's CDR3 is CASSQLQGLLGTEAFF. The CDR3 DNA reads as TGTGCCAGCAGTCAACTACAGGGTCTTCTGGGGACTGAAGCTTTCTTT.

The chain uses TRBV7-2 and TRBJ1-3; tentatively, D is TRBD1 (6 bases). CDR1 and CDR2 (germline): SGHTA, FQGNSA. V was cut by 4 bases and J by 0 bases, with 13 bases left in between. The CDR3 totals 16 residues. CDR3 residues: CASSYTGSVSGNTIYF. The CDR3 nucleotides are TGTGCCAGCAGCTATACAGGGTCGGTCTCTGGAAACACCATATATTTT.

The genes are TRBV5-1 and TRBJ2-6; D call uncertain. The assigned J gene may be wrong: the sequence end matches TRBJ2-7 better. The germline V gene encodes CDR1 SGHRS and CDR2 YFSETQ. CDR3 size: 14 residues. CDR3 region: CASSYSATFGEQYF. The CDR3 DNA follows: TGCGCCAGCAGCTATTCAGCGACCTTCGGCGAGCAGTACTTC.

This clonotype was detected ten times or more. This may stem from a read error, because a much larger clone lies one nucleotide away. V and J are TRBV7-9 and TRBJ2-1, with D possibly called TRBD1 or TRBD2 (6 bases each). The J call could be wrong; TRBJ2-7 is a better fit for the DNA end. Germline CDR1 and CDR2: SEHNR and FQNEAQ (reference sequence). The CDR3 is 14 amino acids. The CDR3 bases are TGTGCCAGCATCCCTTCGGGGGCTCGGAATGAGCAGTACTTC. Translation gives CASIPSGARNEQYF.

This clonotype came up many times. V gene TRBV5-1 combines with J gene TRBJ2-5, with 7 bases fitting TRBD2. The CDR3 is made up of 16 amino acids. Germline lookup yields CDR1 SGHRS and CDR2 YFSETQ. Trimming at V came to 4 bases and at J to 1 base, leaving 10 bases not matched to a gene. CDR3 coding DNA: TGCGCCAGCAGCCCAGGATCTAGCGGAGGCCAAGAGACCCAGTACTTC. Encoded protein: CASSPGSSGGQETQYF. The whole variable domain, remainder taken from reference TRBV5-1 and TRBJ2-5, is KAGVTQTPRYLIKTRGQQVTLSCSPISGHRSVSWYQQTPGQGLQFLFEYFSETQRNKGNFPGRFSGRQFSNSRSEMNVSTLELGDSALYLCASSPGSSGGQETQYFGPGTRLLVL.

V gene TRBV12-3 or TRBV12-4 combines with J gene TRBJ2-3; maybe TRBD2 (6 bases). The J call may be mistaken, given a closer DNA end match to TRBJ2-2. This CDR3 spans 14 amino acids. CDR3 sequence (DNA): TGTGCCAGCAGTGGGCGGGAATTTACCGGGGAGCTGTTTTTT. It yields the protein CASSGREFTGELFF.

About this clonotype: The missing conserved phenylalanine or tryptophan at the end of this CDR3 makes a read error likely. The limits of the CDR3 on the DNA are not certain, so only TCRdb's listed CDR3 is given. The chain joins TRBV18 to TRBJ2-4; the listed D gene, TRBD1, was not tested against the DNA. The germline V gene has CDR1 KGHSH and CDR2 LQKENI. The CDR3 numbers 8 amino acids, ends counted. CDR3 in amino acids: CASSPWDR.